The 20 T cell receptor beta chains given below trace back to one sample, sequenced in a study of memory CD4+ T cells and cytomegalovirus serostatus. The sort gate was single viable CD3+CD4+CD8-CD45RO+ cells for memory CD4+ T cells. Here immunoSEQ multiplex PCR was the method, and the copy in TCRdb shows in-frame clones only, minus some. The data contain tens of thousands of clones, roughly 81% of them singletons. The sequenced material came from memory CD4+ T cells from blood. These receptors were collected from an adult in good health and CMV-seronegative.

This clone was observed a few times. This chain joins TRBV5-6 and TRBJ2-5; no clear D gene. Trimming pared 1 base from V and 4 bases from J, leaving 8 bases between. The CDR3 is 13 residues long. The germline V gene encodes CDR1 SGHDT and CDR2 YYEEEE. CDR3 amino acids: CASSLPPTETQYF. CDR3 nucleotides: TGTGCCAGCAGCTTGCCGCCTACAGAGACCCAGTACTTC.

This clone appeared a few times. This chain uses TRBV30 with TRBJ1-1, with D unclear. With 4 bases removed from V and 10 bases from J, the gap between germline ends came to 13 bases. The germline CDR1 and CDR2 sequences are GTSNPN and SVGIG (reference sequence). The CDR3 is made up of 11 amino acids. For the CDR3, the DNA is TGTGCCTGGACTCCGATTTACGGAGCTTTCTTT. It encodes CAWTPIYGAFF.

J is TRBJ2-2 and V is TRBV11-1; D gene unclear. Germline V gives CDR1 SGHAT, CDR2 FQDESV (reference sequence). V shed 4 bases and J shed 9 bases, with 18 bases lying between them. CDR3 length equals 15 residues. As DNA, the CDR3 is TGTGCCAGCAGCTCGAGTAAGGAACTCTCGCGGGAGCTGTTTTTT. It encodes CASSSSKELSRELFF.

The chain has TRBV29-1 and TRBJ2-5; TRBD1 matches at 9 bases. The CDR3 sequence is 15 residues long. The V and J ends lost 5 bases and 2 bases, in that order; junction bases with no gene match: 9. Germline V gene sequence: CDR1 SQVTM, CDR2 ANQGSEA. The CDR3 sequence: CSVNPGQGGQETQYF. Here the CDR3 DNA reads TGCAGCGTTAACCCGGGACAGGGAGGGCAAGAGACCCAGTACTTC.

The chain joins TRBV28 to TRBJ1-2; weak D call: TRBD1 (5 bases). Germline values: CDR1 MDHEN, CDR2 SYDVKM. The CDR3 totals 17 residues. V was shortened by 2 bases and J by 2 bases, with 18 bases between the two germline ends. The CDR3: CASSLGGNRVGNYGYTF. The CDR3, as DNA: TGTGCCAGCAGTTTAGGGGGTAATAGGGTGGGGAACTATGGCTACACCTTC.

The V gene is TRBV4-1, the J gene TRBJ2-5; no firm D call. The V end was cut by 6 bases, the J end by 5 bases, with 16 bases between. The CDR3 loop spans 14 amino acids. Per germline, CDR1 MGHRA and CDR2 YSYEKL. The CDR3, as DNA: TGCGCCAGCAGTTCTGGGTCTGCCGTGGAGACCCAGTACTTC. This translates into CASSSGSAVETQYF.

This chain uses TRBV4-2 with TRBJ2-1, with TRBD2 matching over 12 bases. The junction had 4 bases not matched to a gene; V was cut back by 2 bases and J by 5 bases. This CDR3 contains 16 residues. Looked up from germline, CDR1 is LGHNA and CDR2 is YNFKEQ. The CDR3 sequence is CASSQRGLAGHNEQFF. The CDR3 bases are TGTGCCAGCAGCCAACGCGGACTAGCGGGGCACAATGAGCAGTTCTTC.

This chain joins TRBV5-4 and TRBJ1-2; tentative D call: TRBD1 (5 bases). CDR1 SGHNT and CDR2 YYREEE come from the germline V gene (reference sequence). The CDR3 loop spans 15 amino acids. Trimming cost V 0 bases and J 7 bases, with 16 bases left between them. The CDR3 region has the DNA TGTGCCAGCAGCTTGGCCAGGGCCGAAGGGCTTGGCTACACCTTC. This gives the protein CASSLARAEGLGYTF.

For this clone: One end of the junction fails to match germline, which may point to a read error. V is TRBV5-5 and J is TRBJ2-7; TRBD1 matches 8 bases. The germline gives CDR1 SGHKS, CDR2 YYEKEE (reference sequence). This CDR3 has 12 amino acids. The CDR3 loop is CASSLEQGVPAF. The CDR3 DNA sequence: TGTGCCAGCAGCTTGGAACAGGGGGTTCCTGCGTTC. The entire variable domain, with the rest obtained from reference TRBV5-5 and TRBJ2-7, is as follows: DAGVTQSPTHLIKTRGQQVTLRCSPISGHKSVSWYQQVLGQGPQFIFQYYEKEERGRGNFPDRFSARQFPNYSSELNVNALLLGDSALYLCASSLEQGVPAFGPGTRLTVT.

The gene calls are TRBV6-1 and TRBJ2-5; the match to TRBD1 covers 7 bases. The germline V gene has CDR1 MNHNS and CDR2 SASEGT. This CDR3 has 17 residues. J was trimmed by 1 base and V by 1 base; bases with no gene match: 9. The CDR3 reads CASSEGLGGRVQETQYF. In DNA form, the CDR3 reads TGTGCCAGCAGTGAAGGTCTAGGGGGCAGGGTCCAAGAGACCCAGTACTTC.

V gene TRBV28 combines with J gene TRBJ1-2; TRBD1 matches at 8 bases. Germline V lookup: CDR1 MDHEN, CDR2 SYDVKM. This CDR3 has 12 residues. With 6 bases clipped from V and 5 bases from J, the junction kept 2 bases outside the gene matches. The chain's CDR3 is CASSRQGYGYTF. The CDR3 region has the DNA TGTGCCAGCAGCCGACAGGGGTATGGCTACACCTTC.

The chain links TRBV5-6 to TRBJ2-1; a weak D match, TRBD2 (5 bases). This CDR3 contains 12 residues. V was cut by 2 bases and J by 8 bases, with 8 bases left in between. Germline assignment: CDR1 SGHDT and CDR2 YYEEEE. The CDR3 reads CASSFMRDEQFF. CDR3 sequence (DNA): TGTGCCAGCAGCTTTATGAGGGATGAGCAGTTCTTC.

The J gene is TRBJ2-3, the V gene TRBV28; D remains ambiguous. The V gene's germline CDR1 is MDHEN and CDR2 SYDVKM. CDR3 length: 12 residues. Trimming cost V 3 bases and J 6 bases, with 7 bases left between them. DNA for the CDR3: TGTGCCAGCAGTTTTGTGAGGGATACGCAGTATTTT. Protein product: CASSFVRDTQYF.

The chain employs TRBV7-3 and TRBJ2-2, with TRBD2 matching 9 bases. Germline values: CDR1 SGHTA, CDR2 FQGTGA. This CDR3 is built from 16 residues. Germline trimming cut 5 bases from V and 0 bases from J; bases unmatched to any gene: 4. The CDR3 loop is CASSVSGRPNTGELFF. DNA of the CDR3: TGTGCCAGCAGCGTAAGCGGGAGGCCGAACACCGGGGAGCTGTTTTTT.

The J gene is TRBJ2-3, the V gene TRBV27; 8 bases align to TRBD1. Germline values: CDR1 MNHEY, CDR2 SMNVEV (reference sequence). The ends lost 5 bases at V and 10 bases at J; junction bases unmatched: 17. This CDR3 region has 16 residues. CDR3 protein: CASSLQGGDPSFSQYF. CDR3 in DNA: TGTGCCAGCAGTCTACAGGGGGGAGACCCCAGCTTTTCGCAGTATTTT.

The rearrangement joins TRBV29-1 to TRBJ2-1; TRBD2 matches at 9 bases. V lost 6 bases and J lost 6; bases outside the gene matches: 9. CDR1 and CDR2 from the germline V gene are SQVTM and ANQGSEA. The CDR3 loop spans 14 amino acids. CDR3 sequence: CSVRASGTFNEQFF. The CDR3 bases are TGCAGCGTCCGCGCTAGCGGGACTTTCAATGAGCAGTTCTTC.

The chain couples TRBV5-1 to TRBJ1-4; the D gene is possibly TRBD1 (6 bases). Trimming left V 3 bases short and J 8 bases short, with 11 bases between. CDR3 size: 13 residues. Germline V gives CDR1 SGHRS, CDR2 YFSETQ. The CDR3 nucleotides are TGCGCCAGCAGCTCCGGTACAGGGGAAAAACTGTTTTTT. Its translation: CASSSGTGEKLFF. Full variable domain (remainder filled in from reference TRBV5-1 and TRBJ1-4): KAGVTQTPRYLIKTRGQQVTLSCSPISGHRSVSWYQQTPGQGLQFLFEYFSETQRNKGNFPGRFSGRQFSNSRSEMNVSTLELGDSALYLCASSSGTGEKLFFGSGTQLSVL.

In this sample, this clone turned up a few times. V usage is TRBV29-1 and J usage is TRBJ2-5; D unresolved. Trimming took 4 bases from V and 5 from J, leaving 8 bases between them. CDR3 length: 11 amino acids. Germline lookup yields CDR1 SQVTM and CDR2 ANQGSEA. CDR3 sequence (DNA): TGCAGCGTTGGGGCACTGGAGACCCAGTACTTC. Translated: CSVGALETQYF.

There are a few counts of this clone. The chain recombines TRBV29-1 with TRBJ2-7, with a weak D call TRBD1 (5 bases). V gave up 3 bases and J gave up 0 bases, with 9 bases separating them. The germline V gene encodes CDR1 SQVTM and CDR2 ANQGSEA. The CDR3 is 13 amino acids. CDR3 nucleotide sequence: TGCAGCGTTGATAGTGACAGCTCCTACGAGCAGTACTTC. Translated, it gives CSVDSDSSYEQYF.

The rearrangement uses TRBV10-3 and TRBJ2-3; 9 positions match TRBD2. The CDR3 runs 15 residues. The germline V gene encodes CDR1 ENHRY and CDR2 SYGVKD. The junction had 2 bases not matched to a gene; V was cut back by 2 bases and J by 2 bases. DNA of the CDR3: TGTGCCATCAGTGAGAGACTAGCGGCCACAGATACGCAGTATTTT. Translated, it gives CAISERLAATDTQYF.